The entry below describes one T cell receptor (beta chain). Its target is unknown. The sample is drawn from a study of T-cell memory formation after mild COVID-19. Study overall: For the most part, TCR clusters were specific to one donor.

Trimming removed 5 bases from V and 0 bases from J, with 14 bases in between. This CDR3 region has 17 residues. Germline loops: CDR1 SEHNR, CDR2 FQNEAQ (reference sequence). Notes on the study in general: Later expanders leaned CD4+, whereas day 15 to 85 contracting clones were balanced CD4/CD8. The pre-infection memory compartment contained some responding clones, suggesting cross-reactive memory joined.

Constant-segment primers and 5'RACE yielded cDNA libraries for TCR alpha and TCR beta, each carrying sample barcodes and UMIs. MiXCR, run by TCRdb on the 5' RACE reads, gives a single entry per CDR3 protein. The sample has 250,000 to 300,000 distinct CDR3 sequences, 15% to 20% seen once. V usage is TRBV7-9 and J usage is TRBJ1-6; D unresolved. This clonotype was sampled from a man younger than 30 who had mild COVID-19 (a few samples of this study predate the infection). Cell type and time point are not known. Sequencing was done on a sample of PBMCs or a T cell subset sorted from them (not recorded which). The CDR3 nucleotides read TGTGCCAGCAGCCCGGACCCGGGCGGCTCCTATAATTCACCCCTCCACTTT. Its protein product is CASSPDPGGSYNSPLHF.